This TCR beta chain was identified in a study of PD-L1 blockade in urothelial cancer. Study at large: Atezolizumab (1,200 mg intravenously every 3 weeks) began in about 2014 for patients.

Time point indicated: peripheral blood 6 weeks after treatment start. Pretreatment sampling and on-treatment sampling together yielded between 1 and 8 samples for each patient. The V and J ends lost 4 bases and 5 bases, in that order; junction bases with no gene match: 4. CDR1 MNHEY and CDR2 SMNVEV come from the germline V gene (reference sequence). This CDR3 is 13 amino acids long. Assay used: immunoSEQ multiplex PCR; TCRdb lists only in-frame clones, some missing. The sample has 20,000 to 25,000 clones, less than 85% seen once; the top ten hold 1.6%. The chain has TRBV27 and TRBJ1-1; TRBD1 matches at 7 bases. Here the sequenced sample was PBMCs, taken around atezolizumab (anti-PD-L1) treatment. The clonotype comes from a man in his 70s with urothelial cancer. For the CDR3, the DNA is TGTGCCAGCAGTTGGGACAGTTGGACTGAAGCTTTCTTT. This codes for CASSWDSWTEAFF.